Listed here is a single TCR beta chain. The antigen remains unidentified. The data derive from a study of T-cell reconstitution after alpha-beta-depleted transplantation in children. The study, taken as a whole, reports: The origin of alpha-beta T cells about two months after transplant was reportedly several hundred expanded graft clones. Among T cells one year after transplant, newly produced cells accounted for most counts and diversity. There were some patients whose high TCRbeta diversity at day 60 came from surviving recipient T cells and thymic progenitors.

The CDR3 spans 11 residues. The V and J ends lost 6 bases and 3 bases respectively, with 5 bases between them. Per germline, CDR1 ENHRY and CDR2 SYGVKD. Using unique molecular identifiers, the investigators prepared the TCRbeta library. TCRdb processed the PCR reads anew with MiXCR; each CDR3 protein has one entry. The sample has about 420,000 distinct CDR3 sequences; around 16% are singletons. The material sequenced was PBMCs, mostly from graft donor cells, taken 360 days after TCRalphabeta/CD19-depleted stem cell transplant. The J gene is TRBJ1-1, the V gene TRBV10-3; D is unclear. The receptor's source is a boy in the first two years of life who had a stem cell transplant for Wiskott-Aldrich syndrome, so the T cells may come from the graft donor. This CDR3 reads CAIRADTEAFF. The CDR3 bases are TGTGCCATCAGGGCAGACACTGAAGCTTTCTTT.